The 20 T cell receptor beta chains below all came from one sample that was sequenced in a study of T-cell reconstitution after alpha-beta-depleted transplantation in children. As it was prepared, the TCRbeta library received unique molecular identifiers. TCRdb ran MiXCR on the PCR reads and lists one entry per CDR3 protein. Of approximately 800,000 distinct CDR3 sequences detected, about 15% appear once; the ten largest clones hold about 4.6%. Sequenced material: PBMCs, mostly from graft donor cells, taken 360 days after TCRalphabeta/CD19-depleted stem cell transplant. These receptors came from a male patient younger than 18 who had a stem cell transplant for acute lymphoblastic leukemia, so the T cells may come from the graft donor.

This clonotype has at least ten counts. The V gene is TRBV12-3 or TRBV12-4, the J gene TRBJ2-1, with TRBD2 identical over 10 bases. The V segment lost 5 bases and the J segment 3 bases; nucleotides outside the gene matches: 7. This CDR3 has 16 amino acids. The CDR3 loop reads CASSPSGRVLYNEQFF. The CDR3 DNA follows: TGTGCCAGCAGTCCTAGCGGGAGAGTTCTCTACAATGAGCAGTTCTTC.

This clonotype showed up just a few times. The chain is built from TRBV15 and TRBJ2-5; 10 bases align to TRBD1. Germline assignment: CDR1 LNHNV and CDR2 YYDKDF (reference sequence). V dropped 1 base and J dropped 5; count of bases not matched to a gene: 7. The CDR3 has 16 amino acids. The CDR3 reads CATSRGGTGEGETQYF. The CDR3, as DNA: TGTGCCACCAGCAGAGGAGGGACAGGGGAAGGGGAGACCCAGTACTTC.

This clonotype appeared many times. V is TRBV29-1 and J is TRBJ2-7, with 10 nucleotides matching TRBD2. The CDR3 is 14 residues long. V dropped 6 bases and J dropped 4; count of bases not matched to a gene: 9. CDR1 is SQVTM and CDR2 is ANQGSEA in the germline V gene. CDR3 in amino acids: CSVQPASGSYEQYF. The CDR3 nucleotides read TGCAGCGTCCAGCCCGCTAGCGGGAGTTACGAGCAGTACTTC.

This clonotype was counted ten times or more. The rearrangement joins TRBV20-1 to TRBJ1-1; D gene uncertain. There are 13 residues in the CDR3. From germline, CDR1 is DFQATT and CDR2 SNEGSKA (reference sequence). The CDR3 DNA sequence: TGCAGCACTGGGGAGGGAGGAAACACTGAAGCTTTCTTT. This translates into CSTGEGGNTEAFF.

This clonotype has a handful of counts. J is TRBJ2-7 and V is TRBV7-9; 7 bases align to TRBD1. Losses at the gene ends were 4 bases for V and 2 bases for J; bases not matched to a gene: 8. The CDR3 totals 15 residues. From germline, CDR1 is SEHNR and CDR2 FQNEAQ (reference sequence). The CDR3, as DNA: TGTGCCAGCAGCTCCTGGACAGGTAGTCCCTACGAGCAGTACTTC. It yields the protein CASSSWTGSPYEQYF.

J is TRBJ1-5 and V is TRBV3-1; D perhaps matches TRBD1 (5 bases). Germline V gene lookup returns CDR1 LGHDT and CDR2 YNNKEL (reference sequence). The V end was cut by 2 bases, the J end by 0 bases, with 8 bases between. The CDR3 spans 15 residues. CDR3 region: CASSQTGDSNQPQHF. CDR3 nucleotides: TGTGCCAGCAGCCAAACGGGGGATAGCAATCAGCCCCAGCATTTT.

The chain carries TRBV20-1 and TRBJ1-1, with D perhaps matching TRBD1 (5 bases). The CDR3 length is 12 residues. V lost 3 bases, J lost 6 bases, and 11 bases lay in between. Germline CDR1 DFQATT, CDR2 SNEGSKA (reference sequence). The CDR3 nucleotides are TGCAGTGCTAGCCAGGGTTACCCTGAAGCTTTCTTT. It translates to CSASQGYPEAFF.

The chain links TRBV20-1 to TRBJ2-7, with D perhaps matching TRBD2 (6 bases). V shed 0 bases and J shed 1 base, with 10 bases lying between them. The CDR3 has 14 residues. Germline CDR1 and CDR2: DFQATT and SNEGSKA (reference sequence). CDR3 nucleotides: TGCAGTGCTAGAGATGCGGGACTGTCCTACGAGCAGTACTTC. Translated, it gives CSARDAGLSYEQYF.

Of note for this clonotype: An end of the junction does not agree with germline; a read error may underlie this. The chain has TRBV12-3 or TRBV12-4 and TRBJ2-5; TRBD2 is a possible D gene (6 bases). The CDR3 consists of 16 residues. The CDR3 protein is CASSFTGVLAQQTQYF. CDR3 DNA sequence: TGTGCCAGCAGTTTCACGGGGGTTCTAGCCCAACAGACCCAGTACTTC.

This clonotype was picked up a small number of times. The V and J genes are TRBV5-1 and TRBJ2-7; 9 nucleotides match TRBD1. The germline V gene has CDR1 SGHRS and CDR2 YFSETQ. This CDR3 is 14 amino acids long. Germline trimming cut 0 bases from V and 5 bases from J; bases unmatched to any gene: 3. This CDR3 is CASSLGDRDDEQYF. CDR3 bases: TGCGCCAGCAGCTTGGGGGACAGGGACGACGAGCAGTACTTC.

This clonotype showed up just a few times. The CDR3 region has the DNA TGCAGCGTAAGCTATTCTGGAAACACCATATATTTT. The encoded protein is CSVSYSGNTIYF. The rearrangement joins TRBV29-1 to TRBJ1-3; D uncertain. This CDR3 is 12 amino acids long. Germline values: CDR1 SQVTM, CDR2 ANQGSEA. Trimming cost V 6 bases and J 1 base, with 7 bases left between them.

The chain links TRBV7-2 to TRBJ2-3; 12 nucleotides match TRBD2. The CDR3 covers 16 residues. J lost 4 bases, V lost 3 bases, and 5 bases had no gene match. Looked up from germline, CDR1 is SGHTA and CDR2 is FQGNSA. CDR3: CASSFQLAGGADTQYF. The CDR3 nucleotides read TGTGCCAGCAGCTTCCAACTAGCGGGAGGAGCAGATACGCAGTATTTT.

This clonotype came up a few times. The chain links TRBV29-1 to TRBJ2-7, with D possibly being TRBD1 (6 bases). In germline, CDR1 is SQVTM, CDR2 ANQGSEA. This CDR3 comprises 15 residues. V gave up 5 bases and J gave up 0 bases, with 17 bases separating them. The CDR3 region is CSVSGRQAGSYEQYF. As DNA, the CDR3 is TGCAGCGTTAGTGGAAGACAGGCCGGCTCCTACGAGCAGTACTTC.

The CDR3 here is CATSDLTGPRNIQYF. The DNA for the CDR3 is TGTGCCACCAGTGATTTGACAGGACCTAGGAACATTCAGTACTTC. The V gene is TRBV24-1, the J gene TRBJ2-4, with D maybe TRBD1 (5 bases). Germline CDR1 reads KGHDR; CDR2 reads SFDVKD. CDR3 length: 15 residues. V lost 0 bases, J lost 7 bases, and 12 bases lay in between.

This clonotype came up many times. The V call is TRBV4-3, the J call TRBJ2-3, with no clear D. The CDR3 covers 15 residues. Germline lookup yields CDR1 LGHNA and CDR2 YSLEER. V was pared by 0 bases and J by 2 bases, with 9 bases between. CDR3 residues: CASSQDLGLTDTQYF. CDR3 DNA: TGCGCCAGCAGCCAAGATTTGGGCCTCACAGATACGCAGTATTTT.

Many counts were recorded for this clonotype. The chain combines TRBV27 with TRBJ2-2; 9 bases line up with TRBD2. The CDR3 totals 15 residues. The V gene's germline CDR1 is MNHEY and CDR2 SMNVEV (reference sequence). V was pared by 7 bases and J by 5 bases, with 8 bases of the junction left unmatched. The CDR3 coding sequence is TGTGCCAGCAACCTTGGGAGCGGGAGGACCGGGGAGCTGTTTTTT. Its translation: CASNLGSGRTGELFF.

The DNA of the CDR3 is TGCAGCGTTGCCGGTGGTGAGCAGTTCTTC. This gives the protein CSVAGGEQFF. The rearrangement uses TRBV29-1 and TRBJ2-1; no reliable D call. CDR1 and CDR2 (germline): SQVTM, ANQGSEA. Trimming stripped 4 bases from V and 9 bases from J, with 7 bases between. CDR3 length: 10 residues.

This chain uses TRBV10-3 with TRBJ2-7, with D perhaps TRBD1 (6 bases). The CDR3 length is 18 residues. V lost 6 bases and J 2 bases, leaving 26 bases between the germline ends. Germline V gene data show CDR1 as ENHRY and CDR2 as SYGVKD. The CDR3 region has the DNA TGTGCCATCAGACTCGGGACACCCCCAGATCCGGGGCCCTACGAGCAGTACTTC. It yields the protein CAIRLGTPPDPGPYEQYF.

J is TRBJ2-1 and V is TRBV7-9, with D perhaps being TRBD1 or TRBD2 (7 bases each). The CDR3 loop spans 16 amino acids. Deletions cut 4 bases from V and 9 bases from J, with 22 bases between. Germline-derived CDR1 and CDR2 are SEHNR and FQNEAQ (reference sequence). The CDR3, as DNA: TGTGCCAGCAGCTCAGTGGGGAGGGGGCCAGGAAGTGAGCAGTTCTTC. Amino acids: CASSSVGRGPGSEQFF.

The V gene is TRBV7-3, the J gene TRBJ2-1, with 9 bases identical to TRBD2. Trimming at V came to 4 bases and at J to 3 bases, leaving 4 bases not matched to a gene. The germline gives CDR1 SGHTA, CDR2 FQGTGA. The CDR3 extends over 15 amino acids. The chain's CDR3 is CASSSEREVYNEQFF. The CDR3 bases are TGTGCCAGCAGCTCCGAGCGGGAGGTCTACAATGAGCAGTTCTTC. The full variable domain, completed using reference TRBV7-3 and TRBJ2-1, is GAGVSQTPSNKVTEKGKYVELRCDPISGHTALYWYRQSLGQGPEFLIYFQGTGAADDSGLPNDRFFAVRPEGSVSTLKIQRTERGDSAVYLCASSSEREVYNEQFFGPGTRLTVL.